Listed below are T cell receptor beta chains from one sample, sequenced in a study of PD-1 blockade in classical Hodgkin lymphoma. Measured with immunoSEQ multiplex PCR; TCRdb has only the in-frame clones, and not every one. The repertoire consists of tens of thousands of clones, with approximately 78% occurring once and the leading ten covering 8% to 9.5%. This specimen was peripheral blood mononuclear cells (PBMCs), taken before the fourth cycle of nivolumab. The receptors were gathered from a human donor with classical Hodgkin lymphoma. The CDR3 runs from the conserved cysteine through the conserved F or W. Each record gives: D gene, clone size, V gene, J gene, CDR3 protein, CDR3 DNA. D genes are given only for firm matches. Where a row states a size, it is once, few, many or the class of an expanded clone; other rows omit it.

d_gene: .
abundance: .
v_gene: TRBV28
j_gene: TRBJ2-5
CDR3aa: CASSRPTGGGRETQYF
CDR3nt: TGTGCCAGCAGCCGGCCCACAGGGGGGGGGCGGGAGACCCAGTACTTC

d_gene: TRBD1
abundance: .
v_gene: TRBV7-9
j_gene: TRBJ1-5
CDR3aa: CASSSGPGTGTLEGQPQHF
CDR3nt: TGTGCCAGCAGCTCAGGCCCCGGGACAGGGACATTGGAAGGTCAGCCCCAGCATTTT

d_gene: TRBD2
abundance: .
v_gene: TRBV10-1
j_gene: TRBJ2-1
CDR3aa: CASSSPLAGGPPVEQFF
CDR3nt: TGCGCCAGCAGCTCACCCTTAGCGGGAGGGCCGCCGGTGGAGCAGTTCTTC

d_gene: TRBD2
abundance: .
v_gene: TRBV5-1
j_gene: TRBJ2-1
CDR3aa: CASSTELAGGPYNEQFF
CDR3nt: TGCGCCAGCAGCACGGAGCTGGCGGGAGGGCCCTACAATGAGCAGTTCTTC

d_gene: TRBD2
abundance: .
v_gene: TRBV4-2
j_gene: TRBJ2-1
CDR3aa: CASSQGTSGLYNEQFF
CDR3nt: TGTGCCAGCAGCCAAGGGACTAGCGGTCTCTACAATGAGCAGTTCTTC

d_gene: TRBD1
abundance: .
v_gene: TRBV14
j_gene: TRBJ2-1
CDR3aa: CASSVTGVHEQFF
CDR3nt: TGTGCCAGCAGCGTCACAGGGGTCCATGAGCAGTTCTTC

d_gene: TRBD2
abundance: .
v_gene: TRBV7-6
j_gene: TRBJ2-3
CDR3aa: CASSLGLAGQVTDTQYF
CDR3nt: TGTGCCAGCAGCTTGGGACTAGCGGGGCAGGTCACAGATACGCAGTATTTT

d_gene: TRBD2
abundance: .
v_gene: TRBV4-2
j_gene: TRBJ2-7
CDR3aa: CASSQDRQPRASGASSYEQYF
CDR3nt: TGTGCCAGCAGCCAAGATCGGCAGCCTAGGGCTAGCGGGGCCAGCTCCTACGAGCAGTACTTC

d_gene: TRBD2
abundance: .
v_gene: TRBV7-6
j_gene: TRBJ2-7
CDR3aa: CASSPGGAGYYEQYF
CDR3nt: TGTGCCAGCAGCCCCGGGGGAGCGGGATACTACGAGCAGTACTTC

d_gene: .
abundance: .
v_gene: TRBV12-1
j_gene: TRBJ1-1
CDR3aa: CASSEETGTGFETNTEAFF
CDR3nt: TGTGCCAGCAGCGAAGAAACCGGGACAGGTTTCGAAACGAACACTGAAGCTTTCTTT

d_gene: .
abundance: few
v_gene: TRBV6-4
j_gene: TRBJ1-2
CDR3aa: CASSDSQGARGYTF
CDR3nt: TGTGCCAGCAGTGACTCTCAAGGGGCTAGAGGCTACACCTTC

d_gene: .
abundance: .
v_gene: TRBV9
j_gene: TRBJ2-3
CDR3aa: CASSVGGTDTQYF
CDR3nt: TGTGCCAGCAGCGTAGGAGGGACAGATACGCAGTATTTT

d_gene: .
abundance: .
v_gene: TRBV7-2
j_gene: TRBJ2-2
CDR3aa: CASSLVGTTAGTGELFF
CDR3nt: TGTGCCAGCAGCTTAGTTGGGACCACCGCGGGCACCGGGGAGCTGTTTTTT

d_gene: .
abundance: .
v_gene: TRBV11-2
j_gene: TRBJ1-4
CDR3aa: CASSLDRGATNEKLFF
CDR3nt: TGTGCCAGCAGCTTAGATCGGGGGGCGACTAATGAAAAACTGTTTTTT

d_gene: .
abundance: .
v_gene: TRBV10-2
j_gene: TRBJ1-3
CDR3aa: CASSPEGGRGITGNTIYF
CDR3nt: TGCGCCAGCAGCCCCGAGGGAGGCAGGGGCATTACTGGAAACACCATATATTTT

d_gene: TRBD2
abundance: few
v_gene: TRBV7-2
j_gene: TRBJ2-7
CDR3aa: CASSRGTSGGYEQYF
CDR3nt: TGTGCCAGCAGCAGAGGGACTAGCGGGGGCTACGAGCAGTACTTC

d_gene: TRBD1
abundance: .
v_gene: TRBV6-1
j_gene: TRBJ2-7
CDR3aa: CASSNRDRAGEQYF
CDR3nt: TGTGCCAGCAGTAACCGGGACAGGGCGGGTGAGCAGTACTTC

d_gene: .
abundance: .
v_gene: TRBV7-2
j_gene: TRBJ2-7
CDR3aa: CASSPSWGIYEQYF
CDR3nt: TGTGCCAGCAGCCCCTCATGGGGGATCTACGAGCAGTACTTC

d_gene: .
abundance: .
v_gene: TRBV11-3
j_gene: TRBJ2-5
CDR3aa: CASSLGTAAGTQYF
CDR3nt: TGTGCCAGCAGCTTAGGGACCGCAGCGGGGACCCAGTACTTC

d_gene: .
abundance: many
v_gene: TRBV5-1
j_gene: TRBJ2-7
CDR3aa: CASSRAGSYEQYF
CDR3nt: TGCGCCAGCAGTAGAGCGGGTTCCTACGAGCAGTACTTC

d_gene: .
abundance: .
v_gene: TRBV2
j_gene: TRBJ2-4
CDR3aa: CASSELDRLISKNIQYF
CDR3nt: TGTGCCAGCAGTGAACTGGACAGACTAATTTCCAAAAACATTCAGTACTTC

d_gene: .
abundance: .
v_gene: TRBV7-3
j_gene: TRBJ2-1
CDR3aa: CASSLIGDNEQFF
CDR3nt: TGTGCCAGCAGCTTAATCGGAGATAATGAGCAGTTCTTC